This TCR beta chain emerged from a study of blood T cells in healthy people across ages. This clonotype was seen a few times. V lost 5 bases and J lost 6, with 5 bases in between. The CDR3 is made up of 11 amino acids. Per germline, CDR1 SNHLY and CDR2 FYNNEI. Primed by a sample-barcoded 5' primer and a J-beta primer mix, a second PCR proceeded for roughly 6 to 12 cycles. From the 5' RACE reads, TCRdb called clonotypes with MiXCR, one entry per CDR3 protein. Among approximately 730,000 distinct CDR3 sequences listed, about 53% were seen once. The TCR was taken from a man aged 80 or over in good health. The sequenced sample was blood. The rearrangement uses TRBV2 and TRBJ2-1; D call uncertain. The CDR3 nucleotides read TGTGCCAGCAGTAGAGCCAATGAGCAGTTCTTC. Amino acid sequence: CASSRANEQFF. The whole variable domain, remainder taken from reference TRBV2 and TRBJ2-1, is EPEVTQTPSHQVTQMGQEVILRCVPISNHLYFYWYRQILGQKVEFLVSFYNNEISEKSEIFDDQFSVERPDGSNFTLKIRSTKLEDSAMYFCASSRANEQFFGPGTRLTVL.